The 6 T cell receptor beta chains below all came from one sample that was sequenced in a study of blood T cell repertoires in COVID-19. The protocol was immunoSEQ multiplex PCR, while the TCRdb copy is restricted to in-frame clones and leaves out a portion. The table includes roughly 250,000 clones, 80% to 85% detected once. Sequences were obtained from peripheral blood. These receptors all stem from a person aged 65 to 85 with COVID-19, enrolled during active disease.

In nucleotides, the CDR3 is TGTGCCAGCAGTTATGAGGGTAGCGGAAATATGGTTGGCTACACCTTC. Translation: CASSYEGSGNMVGYTF. The chain links TRBV6-2 or TRBV6-3 to TRBJ1-2; no definite D call. V was shortened by 3 bases and J by 7 bases, with 21 bases between the two germline ends. The CDR3 consists of 16 residues. Germline V gene lookup returns CDR1 MNHEY and CDR2 SVGEGT.

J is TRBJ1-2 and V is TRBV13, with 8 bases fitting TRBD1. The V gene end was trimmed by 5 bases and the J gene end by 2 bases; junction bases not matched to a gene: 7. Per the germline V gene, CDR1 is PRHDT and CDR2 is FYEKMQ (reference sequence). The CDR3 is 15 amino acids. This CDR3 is CASSTRTGRNYGYTF. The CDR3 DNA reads TGTGCCAGCAGCACAAGGACAGGGAGAAACTATGGCTACACCTTC.

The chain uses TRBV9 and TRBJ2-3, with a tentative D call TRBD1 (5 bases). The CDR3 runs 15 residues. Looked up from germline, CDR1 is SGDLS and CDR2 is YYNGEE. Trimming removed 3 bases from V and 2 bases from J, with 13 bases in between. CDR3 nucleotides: TGTGCCAGCAGCGCCCAAAGGGGAAACACAGATACGCAGTATTTT. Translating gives CASSAQRGNTDTQYF. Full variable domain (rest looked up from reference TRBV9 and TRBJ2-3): DSGVTQTPKHLITATGQRVTLRCSPRSGDLSVYWYQQSLDQGLQFLIQYYNGEERAKGNILERFSAQQFPDLHSELNLSSLELGDSALYFCASSAQRGNTDTQYFGPGTRLTVL.

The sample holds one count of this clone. Here the CDR3 reads CATLSSYNEQFF. The DNA for the CDR3 is TGTGCCACCCTGTCCTCCTACAATGAGCAGTTCTTC. The genes are TRBV2 and TRBJ2-1, with no clear D. The CDR3 spans 12 residues. The V gene lost 10 bases and the J gene lost 0 bases, with 7 bases spanning the gap. Per the germline V gene, CDR1 is SNHLY and CDR2 is FYNNEI.

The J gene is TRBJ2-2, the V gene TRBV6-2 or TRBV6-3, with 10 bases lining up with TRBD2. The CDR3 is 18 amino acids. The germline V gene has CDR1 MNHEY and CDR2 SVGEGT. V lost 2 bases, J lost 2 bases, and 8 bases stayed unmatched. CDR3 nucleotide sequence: TGTGCCAGCAGTTACCCATCACTAGCGGGGACTAACACCGGGGAGCTGTTTTTT. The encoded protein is CASSYPSLAGTNTGELFF.

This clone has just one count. The CDR3 is CASSYRVGNQPQHF. The CDR3 coding sequence is TGTGCCAGCAGTTACAGGGTTGGCAATCAGCCCCAGCATTTT. V and J are TRBV28 and TRBJ1-5, with a weak D call TRBD1 (6 bases). CDR3 length: 14 amino acids. Germline values: CDR1 MDHEN, CDR2 SYDVKM. Trimming cost V 4 bases and J 2 bases, with 9 bases left between them.